Listed below are T cell receptor beta chains from one sample, sequenced in a study of brain metastases from non-small cell lung cancer. Clones were sequenced by immunoSEQ multiplex PCR, and TCRdb holds only the in-frame ones, with some missing. Here the sample spans 4,000 to 4,500 clones, around 89% being singletons. The source material was primary lung tumor tissue. The receptors stem from a donor at least 40 years old with non-small cell lung cancer. The CDR3 runs from the conserved cysteine through the conserved F or W. D genes are given only for firm matches. Part of the rows lack a size; the others show once, few, many or a class for expanded clones.

J	D	V	size	DNA	CDR3
TRBJ2-3	TRBD1	TRBV7-2	.	TGTGCCAGCAGCTTTTCAGGCAGGGGGACAGATACGCAGTATTTT	CASSFSGRGTDTQYF
TRBJ1-1	TRBD1	TRBV5-8	.	TGTGCCAGCAGCCGATTCGGGGGACAGGGGCTACTGAACACTGAAGCTTTCTTT	CASSRFGGQGLLNTEAFF
TRBJ1-4	TRBD1	TRBV2	few	TGTGCCAGCAGTGGACAGGGCCACGAAAAACTGTTTTTT	CASSGQGHEKLFF
TRBJ2-7	TRBD1	TRBV20-1	.	TGTAGTGCTAGTTTACGGGACAGGCTCTACGAGCAGTACTTC	CSASLRDRLYEQYF
TRBJ2-3	TRBD2	TRBV19	.	TGTGCCAGTAGTATAGGTTCTAGCGGGCCCAGCACAGATACGCAGTATTTT	CASSIGSSGPSTDTQYF
TRBJ2-7	TRBD2	TRBV7-2	.	TGTGCCAGCAGCCTAATAGCGGGAGGGCCGACCGGCGAGCAGTACTTC	CASSLIAGGPTGEQYF
TRBJ1-5	TRBD1	TRBV6-6	.	TGTGCCAGCAGGAAGACGGGACAGGGGAGCAATCAGCCCCAGCATTTT	CASRKTGQGSNQPQHF
TRBJ1-4	.	TRBV7-2	.	TGTGCCAGCAGCTTAGGGGGCGCGAATGAAAAACTGTTTTTT	CASSLGGANEKLFF
TRBJ2-2	.	TRBV6-5	.	.	CASSSSGLNTGELFF
TRBJ1-1	TRBD1	TRBV7-2	once	TGTGCCAGCACCGGACAGGGGGCGCACACTGAAGCTTTCTTT	CASTGQGAHTEAFF
TRBJ2-7	.	TRBV11-3	large	TGTGCCAGCAGCTCGGGACGGAACTACGAGCAGTACTTC	CASSSGRNYEQYF
TRBJ1-2	.	TRBV28	.	TGTGCCAGCAGTCAAGGGGTAGCAGGCTACACCTTC	CASSQGVAGYTF
TRBJ2-2	TRBD1	TRBV19	.	TGTGCCAGTACCAATAACAGGGGCCTACAAACCGGGGAGCTGTTTTTT	CASTNNRGLQTGELFF
TRBJ1-5	.	TRBV5-8	.	TGTGCCAGCAGCCAACGATGGGGAGCCAATCAGCCCCAGCATTTT	CASSQRWGANQPQHF
TRBJ2-7	.	TRBV10-3	.	TGTGCCATCAGGGACCACCAGTTGGGACACGAGCAGTACTTC	CAIRDHQLGHEQYF
TRBJ2-3	.	TRBV2	once	TGTGCCAGCAGGTTGACAGTCCACACAGATACGCAGTATTTT	CASRLTVHTDTQYF
TRBJ2-7	TRBD1	TRBV13	.	TGTGCCAGCAGCCTCAGACAGGGTTTCCACGAGCAGTACTTC	CASSLRQGFHEQYF
TRBJ2-7	.	TRBV4-3	.	TGCGCCAGCAGCCAAGATCCCGAGACCGAGCAGTACTTC	CASSQDPETEQYF
TRBJ2-1	.	TRBV14	.	TGTGCCAGCAGCCAAGTGGGCAGAGGCCTTGAACAGTTCTTC	CASSQVGRGLEQFF
TRBJ1-1	TRBD1	TRBV6-6	.	TGTGCCAGCAGTCCCCTCCGGGACAGGGGGTTGAACACTGAAGCTTTCTTT	CASSPLRDRGLNTEAFF
TRBJ2-2	.	TRBV6-5	.	TGTGCCATCCGGCGAGTGGGAGGCACTGGGGAGCTGTTTTTT	CAIRRVGGTGELFF
TRBJ1-1	.	TRBV29-1	.	TGCAGCGTTGGAGGAAGGGGGGACACGAACACTGAAGCTTTTTTT	CSVGGRGDTNTEAFF
TRBJ1-2	.	TRBV4-3	.	TGCGCCAGCAGCCCCGCGGGGGGTGGCTATGGCTATACCTTC	CASSPAGGGYGYTF
TRBJ1-1	.	TRBV12-3/TRBV12-4	.	TGTGCCAGCAGTTCCCAACCGAACACTGAAGCTTTCTTT	CASSSQPNTEAFF
TRBJ2-3	.	TRBV14	once	TGTGCCAGCAGCCTAAGGACTAGGGGGTCGGATACGCAGTATTTT	CASSLRTRGSDTQYF
TRBJ2-3	.	TRBV19	once	TGTGCCAGTGGATATACAGTCACAGATACGCAGTATTTT	CASGYTVTDTQYF
TRBJ2-5	TRBD1	TRBV30	.	TGTGCCTGGAGAAAGACAGGGCAAGAGACCCAGTACTTC	CAWRKTGQETQYF